This entry features one T cell receptor (beta chain) sequence. The target antigen is unknown. The data originate from a study of identical twins. TCRdb reprocessed the 5' RACE reads with MiXCR, giving one entry per CDR3 protein. The sample lists some 1,600,000 distinct CDR3 sequences, about 31% occurring once. Notes on the study in general: Out-of-frame beta sequences exhibited a weaker degree of excess twin sharing. A lower insertion count was a feature of abundant cord blood beta clonotypes, with no such feature in memory repertoires.

Sequencing input: cord blood. This TCR derives from a newborn girl in good health.

The CDR3 loop reads CASSNDLTSRDTQYF. The CDR3 nucleotides read TGTGCCAGCAGCAACGACCTAACTTCTCGAGATACGCAGTATTTT. V usage is TRBV21-1 and J usage is TRBJ2-3. TRBV21-1 is an annotated pseudogene. The CDR3 is 15 residues long.